This TCR beta chain was recovered during a study of blood T cell repertoires in COVID-19. Original analysis: Nucleated cell counts were estimated from reference gene primer amplification. TCRdb's copy holds only in-frame clones and misses some; the assay was immunoSEQ multiplex PCR. That table is the source of V, J and clone size, and D and trimming were worked out from the DNA. This table has 65,000 to 90,000 clones, 89% appearing once. This clone has a single count. Unmatched junction bases numbered 8, after V lost 4 bases and J lost 4 bases. CDR1 and CDR2 from the germline V gene are SGHRS and YFSETQ. The CDR3 covers 15 residues.

Specimen: peripheral blood. This TCR was recovered from a middle-aged man with acute or convalescent COVID-19. This chain uses TRBV5-1 with TRBJ1-1, with 9 nucleotides matching TRBD1. CDR3 residues: CASSPETGGTTEAFF. CDR3 sequence (DNA): TGCGCCAGCAGCCCAGAGACAGGGGGGACCACTGAAGCTTTCTTT.